Included here is one TCR beta chain sequence, with context. This sample was taken from a study of blood T cell repertoires in COVID-19. Clones were sequenced by immunoSEQ multiplex PCR, and TCRdb holds only the in-frame ones, with some missing. The profile shows fewer than 65,000 clones, approximately 86% of them singletons. CDR1 is LNHNV and CDR2 is YYDKDF in the germline V gene (reference sequence). This CDR3 spans 14 amino acids. After removal of 5 bases from V and 12 bases from J, the junction contained 11 bases not matched to a gene. The chain has TRBV15 and TRBJ2-1; 9 bases are a match to TRBD1. The TCR sequence derives from a human donor with acute or convalescent COVID-19. The donor label of this sample is uncertain. The sample consisted of peripheral blood. The CDR3 spells CATSAFGTGQRQFF. The CDR3 bases are TGTGCCACCAGCGCTTTCGGGACAGGGCAACGGCAGTTCTTC.